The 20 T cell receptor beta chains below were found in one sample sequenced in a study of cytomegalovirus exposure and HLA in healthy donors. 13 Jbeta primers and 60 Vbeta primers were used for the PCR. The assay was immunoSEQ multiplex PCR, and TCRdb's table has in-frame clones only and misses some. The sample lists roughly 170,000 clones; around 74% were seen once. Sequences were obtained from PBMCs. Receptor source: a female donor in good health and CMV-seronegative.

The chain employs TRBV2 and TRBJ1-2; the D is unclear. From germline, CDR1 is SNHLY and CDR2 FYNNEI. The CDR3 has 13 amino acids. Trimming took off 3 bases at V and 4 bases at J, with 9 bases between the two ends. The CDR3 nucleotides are TGTGCCAGCAGTGAGGCGGGGTCCTATGGCTACACCTTC. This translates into CASSEAGSYGYTF.

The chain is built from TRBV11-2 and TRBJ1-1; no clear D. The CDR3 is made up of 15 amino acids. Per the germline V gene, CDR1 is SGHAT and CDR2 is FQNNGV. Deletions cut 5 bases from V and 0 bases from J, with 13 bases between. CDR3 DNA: TGTGCCAGCAGCCCCGACGCGGCAGTGAACACTGAAGCTTTCTTT. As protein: CASSPDAAVNTEAFF.

The DNA of the CDR3 is TGTGCCAGCAGTTACGGGGGCCAGAACACTGAAGCTTTCTTT. Amino acid sequence: CASSYGGQNTEAFF. The genes are TRBV6-6 and TRBJ1-1, with D tentatively TRBD1 (6 bases). CDR3 length equals 14 residues. V lost 2 bases to trimming and J lost 1 base, with 8 bases between them. Germline values: CDR1 MNHNY, CDR2 SVGAGI (reference sequence).

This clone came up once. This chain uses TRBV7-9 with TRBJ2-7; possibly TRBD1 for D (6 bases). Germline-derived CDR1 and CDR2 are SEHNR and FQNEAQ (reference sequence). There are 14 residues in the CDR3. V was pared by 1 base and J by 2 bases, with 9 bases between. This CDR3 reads CASSLVQGPYEQYF. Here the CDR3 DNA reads TGTGCCAGCAGCTTAGTACAGGGTCCCTACGAGCAGTACTTC.

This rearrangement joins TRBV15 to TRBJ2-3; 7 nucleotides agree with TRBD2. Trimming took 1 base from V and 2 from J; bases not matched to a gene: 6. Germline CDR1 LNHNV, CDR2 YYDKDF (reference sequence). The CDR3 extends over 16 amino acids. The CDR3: CATSRGGSPATDTQYF. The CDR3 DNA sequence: TGTGCCACCAGCAGAGGCGGGAGCCCAGCCACAGATACGCAGTATTTT.

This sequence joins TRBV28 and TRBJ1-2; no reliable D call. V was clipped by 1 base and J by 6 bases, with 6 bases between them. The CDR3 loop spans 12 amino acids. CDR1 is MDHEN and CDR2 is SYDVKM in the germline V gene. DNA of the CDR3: TGTGCCAGCAGTTTATTGTCGGATGGCTACACCTTC. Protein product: CASSLLSDGYTF.

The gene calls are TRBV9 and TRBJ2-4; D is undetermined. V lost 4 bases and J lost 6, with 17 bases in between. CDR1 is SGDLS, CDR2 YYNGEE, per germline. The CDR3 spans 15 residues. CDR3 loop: CASSSGSSKGNIQYF. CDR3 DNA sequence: TGTGCCAGCAGCTCCGGGTCCTCGAAAGGAAACATTCAGTACTTC.

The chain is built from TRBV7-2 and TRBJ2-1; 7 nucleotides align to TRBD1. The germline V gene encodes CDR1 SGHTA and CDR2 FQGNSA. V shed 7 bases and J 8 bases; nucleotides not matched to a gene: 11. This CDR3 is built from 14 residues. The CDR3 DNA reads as TGTGCCAGCACCCAGGGGGTAAATGACGATGAGCAGTTCTTC. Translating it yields CASTQGVNDDEQFF.

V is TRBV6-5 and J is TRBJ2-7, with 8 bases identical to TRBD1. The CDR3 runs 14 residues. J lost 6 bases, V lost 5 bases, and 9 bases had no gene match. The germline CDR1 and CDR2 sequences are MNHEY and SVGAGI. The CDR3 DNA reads TGTGCCAGCAGTCCCCGAGGGACAGGTCCCGAGCAGTACTTC. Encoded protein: CASSPRGTGPEQYF.

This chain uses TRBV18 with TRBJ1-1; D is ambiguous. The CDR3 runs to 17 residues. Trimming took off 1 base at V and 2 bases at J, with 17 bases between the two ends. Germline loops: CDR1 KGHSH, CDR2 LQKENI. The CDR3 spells CASSPQVMRASNTEAFF. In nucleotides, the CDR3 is TGTGCCAGCTCACCACAGGTAATGCGGGCCTCAAACACTGAAGCTTTCTTT.

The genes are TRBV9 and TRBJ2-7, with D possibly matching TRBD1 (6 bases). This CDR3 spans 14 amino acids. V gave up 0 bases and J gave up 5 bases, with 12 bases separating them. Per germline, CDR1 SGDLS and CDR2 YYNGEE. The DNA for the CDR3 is TGTGCCAGCAGCGTAGATTCAGGGGCGGACGAGCAGTACTTC. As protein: CASSVDSGADEQYF.

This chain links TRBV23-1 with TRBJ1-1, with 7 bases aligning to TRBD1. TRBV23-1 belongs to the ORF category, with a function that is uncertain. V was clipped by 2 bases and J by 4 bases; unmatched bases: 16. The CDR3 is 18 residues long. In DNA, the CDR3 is TGCGCCAGCAGTCAAAGCGATTTCGGGACCCAGGGGGGCACTGAAGCTTTCTTT. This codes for CASSQSDFGTQGGTEAFF.

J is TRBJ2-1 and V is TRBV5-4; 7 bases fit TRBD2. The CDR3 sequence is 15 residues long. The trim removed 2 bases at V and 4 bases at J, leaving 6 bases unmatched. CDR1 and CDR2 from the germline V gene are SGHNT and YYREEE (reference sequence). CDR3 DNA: TGTGCCAGCAGCTTACTAGCGCCCCCTTACAATGAGCAGTTCTTC. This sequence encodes CASSLLAPPYNEQFF.

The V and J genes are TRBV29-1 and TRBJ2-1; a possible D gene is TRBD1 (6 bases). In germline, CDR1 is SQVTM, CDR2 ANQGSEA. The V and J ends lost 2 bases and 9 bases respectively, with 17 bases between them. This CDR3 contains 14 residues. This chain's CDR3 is CSVERGTGMGEQFF. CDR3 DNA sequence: TGCAGCGTTGAACGGGGTACAGGGATGGGTGAGCAGTTCTTC.

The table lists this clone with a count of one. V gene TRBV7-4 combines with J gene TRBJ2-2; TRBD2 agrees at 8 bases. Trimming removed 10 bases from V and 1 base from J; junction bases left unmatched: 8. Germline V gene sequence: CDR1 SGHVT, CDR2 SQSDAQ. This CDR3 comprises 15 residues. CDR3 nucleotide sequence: TGTGCCACCGGGGGGGAAGCCGAGAACACCGGGGAGCTGTTTTTT. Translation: CATGGEAENTGELFF. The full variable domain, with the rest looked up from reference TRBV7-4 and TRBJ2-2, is GAGVSQSPRYKVAKRGRDVALRCDSISGHVTLYWYRQTLGQGSEVLTYSQSDAQRDKSGRPSGRFSAERPERSVSTLKIQRTEQGDSAVYLCATGGEAENTGELFFGEGSRLTVL.

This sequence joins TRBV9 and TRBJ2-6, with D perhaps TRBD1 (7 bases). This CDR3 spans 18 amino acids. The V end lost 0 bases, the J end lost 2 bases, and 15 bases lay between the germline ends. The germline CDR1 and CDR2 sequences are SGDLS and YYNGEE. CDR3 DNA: TGTGCCAGCAGCGTAGCGCGGGACAGTCGTCCTGGGGCCAACGTCCTGACTTTC. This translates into CASSVARDSRPGANVLTF. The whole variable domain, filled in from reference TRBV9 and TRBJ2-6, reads DSGVTQTPKHLITATGQRVTLRCSPRSGDLSVYWYQQSLDQGLQFLIQYYNGEERAKGNILERFSAQQFPDLHSELNLSSLELGDSALYFCASSVARDSRPGANVLTFGAGSRLTVL.

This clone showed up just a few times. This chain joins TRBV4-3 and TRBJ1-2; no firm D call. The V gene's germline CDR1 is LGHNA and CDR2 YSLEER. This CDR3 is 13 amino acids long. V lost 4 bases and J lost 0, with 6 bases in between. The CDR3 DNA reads TGCGCCAGCAGCCGATCAGCTAACTATGGCTACACCTTC. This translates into CASSRSANYGYTF.

The CDR3 sequence: CASSLTPGAEGAEAFF. The DNA for the CDR3 is TGTGCCAGCAGCCTGACCCCCGGGGCAGAGGGGGCTGAAGCTTTCTTT. The genes are TRBV5-4 and TRBJ1-1, with D possibly matching TRBD1 (6 bases). Germline lookup yields CDR1 SGHNT and CDR2 YYREEE (reference sequence). The CDR3 sequence is 16 residues long. The germline V and J ends were trimmed by 4 bases and 6 bases, with 22 bases remaining between them.

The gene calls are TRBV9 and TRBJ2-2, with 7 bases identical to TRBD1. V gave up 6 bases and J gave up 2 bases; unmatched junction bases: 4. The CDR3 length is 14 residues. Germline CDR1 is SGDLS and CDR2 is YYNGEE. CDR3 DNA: TGTGCCAGCACTTGGGACAGCAACACCGGGGAGCTGTTTTTT. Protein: CASTWDSNTGELFF.

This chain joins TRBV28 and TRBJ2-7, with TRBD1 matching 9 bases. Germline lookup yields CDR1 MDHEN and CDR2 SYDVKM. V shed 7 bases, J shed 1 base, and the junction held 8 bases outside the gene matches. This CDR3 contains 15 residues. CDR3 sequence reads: CASTETGTGSYEQYF. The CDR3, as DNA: TGTGCCAGCACCGAAACCGGGACAGGGTCCTACGAGCAGTACTTC.